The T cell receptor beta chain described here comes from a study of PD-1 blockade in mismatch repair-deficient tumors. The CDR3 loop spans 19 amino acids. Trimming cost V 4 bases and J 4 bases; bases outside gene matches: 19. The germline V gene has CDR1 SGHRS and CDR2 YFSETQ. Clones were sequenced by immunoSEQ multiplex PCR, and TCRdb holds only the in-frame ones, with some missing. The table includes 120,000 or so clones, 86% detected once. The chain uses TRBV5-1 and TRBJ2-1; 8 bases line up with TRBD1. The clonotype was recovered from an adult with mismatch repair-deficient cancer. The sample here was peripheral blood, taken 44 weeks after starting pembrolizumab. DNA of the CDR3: TGCGCCAGCAGCGTGAGCTGGACAGGGTCGGATGCTTGGTACAATGAGCAGTTCTTC. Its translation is CASSVSWTGSDAWYNEQFF.